The 27 T cell receptor beta chains presented below share a single source sample, sequenced in a study of technical replicates of blood from a few donors. Using immunoSEQ multiplex PCR, the repertoire was profiled, and TCRdb retains in-frame clones only, with some absent. Of about 89,000 clones listed, approximately 94% are singletons. The sample was T cells isolated from PBMCs. Receptors originate from a human donor in good health.

The rearrangement links TRBV6-1 to TRBJ2-3; no definite D call. Per the germline V gene, CDR1 is MNHNS and CDR2 is SASEGT. CDR3 length: 13 amino acids. V shed 3 bases and J shed 4 bases, with 8 bases lying between them. The chain's CDR3 is CASSDRGPDTQYF. For the CDR3, the DNA is TGTGCCAGCAGTGACAGAGGCCCAGATACGCAGTATTTT.

The CDR3 coding sequence is TGCGCCACCCGAGGGGGGGCCACAGATACGCAGTATTTT. It codes for CATRGGATDTQYF. V and J are TRBV4-1 and TRBJ2-3; D may be TRBD2 (7 bases). CDR1 is MGHRA and CDR2 is YSYEKL in the germline V gene. V was clipped by 10 bases and J by 2 bases, with 13 bases between them. The CDR3 is 13 residues long.

This chain links TRBV25-1 with TRBJ1-2, with D uncertain. Per the germline V gene, CDR1 is MGHDK and CDR2 is SYGVNS. The CDR3 loop spans 11 amino acids. Between the trimmed V and J ends, which lost 4 bases and 4 bases, there was a span of 4 bases. CDR3 amino acids: CASSASYGYTF. In DNA form, the CDR3 reads TGTGCCAGCAGTGCTTCCTATGGCTACACCTTC.

The genes are TRBV28 and TRBJ1-5, with 8 bases fitting TRBD1. Germline values: CDR1 MDHEN, CDR2 SYDVKM. This CDR3 contains 14 residues. Trimming took 6 bases from V and 5 from J; bases not matched to a gene: 6. CDR3: CASRRTGSDQPQHF. DNA for the CDR3: TGTGCCAGCAGGCGGACAGGGTCCGATCAGCCCCAGCATTTT.

The CDR3 coding sequence is TGTGCCAGCAGCAAACGGGGGGCTCCGACTTTAGCGGGAGGGGATTACGAGCAGTACTTC. Its translation: CASSKRGAPTLAGGDYEQYF. The chain links TRBV4-2 to TRBJ2-7; 11 bases match TRBD2. The germline CDR1 and CDR2 sequences are LGHNA and YNFKEQ. Trimming at V came to 5 bases and at J to 4 bases, leaving 22 bases not matched to a gene. The CDR3 consists of 20 residues.

The rearrangement joins TRBV5-4 to TRBJ1-3; TRBD1 is a possible D gene (5 bases). Germline V lookup: CDR1 SGHNT, CDR2 YYREEE (reference sequence). The ends were cut back, 0 bases at V and 0 bases at J, with 7 bases in the middle. The CDR3 spans 15 residues. CDR3 loop: CASSLAGVSGNTIYF. In nucleotides, the CDR3 is TGTGCCAGCAGCTTGGCGGGGGTCTCTGGAAACACCATATATTTT.

The CDR3, as DNA: TGTGCCAGCAGGGAGGACAGGGCTTTTTTATACGAGCAGTACTTC. It codes for CASREDRAFLYEQYF. This chain joins TRBV6-1 and TRBJ2-7; 8 bases fit TRBD1. Germline trimming cut 6 bases from V and 4 bases from J; bases unmatched to any gene: 11. Germline values: CDR1 MNHNS, CDR2 SASEGT. The CDR3 is 15 residues long.

The rearrangement links TRBV5-8 to TRBJ2-5; D might be TRBD1 (6 bases). Germline CDR1 and CDR2: SGHTS and YDEGEE. V was clipped by 0 bases and J by 5 bases, with 14 bases between them. This CDR3 has 15 residues. The CDR3 region is CASSLERGLVETQYF. Here the CDR3 DNA reads TGTGCCAGCAGCTTGGAAAGGGGGTTGGTGGAGACCCAGTACTTC.

The rearrangement joins TRBV2 to TRBJ1-3; D is possibly TRBD1 (6 bases). V gave up 6 bases and J gave up 0 bases, with 9 bases separating them. The CDR3 has 14 amino acids. The germline gives CDR1 SNHLY, CDR2 FYNNEI. CDR3 sequence reads: CASRRTVSGNTIYF. Here the CDR3 DNA reads TGTGCCAGCAGGCGGACAGTCTCTGGAAACACCATATATTTT.

This clone was recorded only once. The V call is TRBV5-4, the J call TRBJ1-2; maybe TRBD1 (6 bases). The CDR3 totals 16 residues. The germline CDR1 and CDR2 sequences are SGHNT and YYREEE (reference sequence). Trimming stripped 2 bases from V and 4 bases from J, with 18 bases between. The CDR3 region has the DNA TGTGCCAGCAGCTTCTTTGGGGGGGGCGCCGGCTATGGCTACACCTTC. This encodes CASSFFGGGAGYGYTF.

This chain links TRBV9 with TRBJ2-3; the match to TRBD2 covers 9 bases. The CDR3 runs 17 residues. Germline V lookup: CDR1 SGDLS, CDR2 YYNGEE. Trimming removed 4 bases from V and 5 bases from J; junction bases left unmatched: 14. In DNA form, the CDR3 reads TGTGCCAGCAGCCCGAATTATAATAGCGGGGGCGAAGATACGCAGTATTTT. Its protein is CASSPNYNSGGEDTQYF.

The chain employs TRBV5-8 and TRBJ2-7, with D maybe TRBD2 (5 bases). The CDR3 runs 11 residues. Germline V gene lookup returns CDR1 SGHTS and CDR2 YDEGEE. Trimming cost V 0 bases and J 9 bases, with 7 bases left between them. Here the CDR3 reads CASSLVDWQYF. The DNA for the CDR3 is TGTGCCAGCAGCTTGGTGGACTGGCAGTACTTC.

The chain carries TRBV18 and TRBJ2-2; D gene uncertain. CDR3 length: 14 amino acids. V was trimmed by 3 bases and J by 0 bases, leaving 5 bases between them. The V gene's germline CDR1 is KGHSH and CDR2 LQKENI. Here the CDR3 DNA reads TGTGCCAGCTCACCCGGGTCGAACACCGGGGAGCTGTTTTTT. Translation: CASSPGSNTGELFF.

CDR3 sequence: CASSLERGVTGELFF. For the CDR3, the DNA is TGCGCCAGCAGCCTAGAGCGGGGAGTTACCGGGGAGCTGTTTTTT. This chain links TRBV4-1 with TRBJ2-2; 7 positions match TRBD2. The germline CDR1 and CDR2 sequences are MGHRA and YSYEKL. The CDR3 has 15 amino acids. V was clipped by 4 bases and J by 5 bases; unmatched bases: 7.

The chain joins TRBV9 to TRBJ2-4; the D gene is possibly TRBD2 (6 bases). This CDR3 spans 16 amino acids. Germline CDR1 is SGDLS and CDR2 is YYNGEE. The germline V and J ends were trimmed by 3 bases and 1 base, with 14 bases remaining between them. The CDR3 here is CASSGGAGHAKNIQYF. The CDR3 bases are TGTGCCAGCAGCGGGGGTGCGGGGCACGCCAAAAACATTCAGTACTTC.

The genes are TRBV5-1 and TRBJ2-5; D is perhaps TRBD2 (6 bases). The CDR3 contains 13 residues. With 2 bases removed from V and 3 bases from J, the gap between germline ends came to 8 bases. From germline, CDR1 is SGHRS and CDR2 YFSETQ. CDR3 sequence (DNA): TGCGCCAGCAGCTTTTCGGGAGAAGAGACCCAGTACTTC. Translated, it gives CASSFSGEETQYF.

The gene calls are TRBV5-1 and TRBJ2-7; 7 bases fit TRBD1. Germline V gene lookup returns CDR1 SGHRS and CDR2 YFSETQ. V trimming: 4 bases; J trimming: 3 bases; junction bases outside the gene matches: 10. CDR3 length: 15 residues. The CDR3 region is CASSPRTGDGYEQYF. The DNA for the CDR3 is TGCGCCAGCAGCCCAAGGACAGGCGATGGCTACGAGCAGTACTTC.

The V gene is TRBV2, the J gene TRBJ1-5; 9 positions match TRBD1. Per the germline V gene, CDR1 is SNHLY and CDR2 is FYNNEI. Trimming cost V 3 bases and J 6 bases; bases outside gene matches: 12. The CDR3 loop spans 17 amino acids. CDR3 sequence: CASSDPSAGTGSQPQHF. The CDR3 nucleotides are TGTGCCAGCAGTGATCCGAGTGCGGGGACAGGGTCTCAGCCCCAGCATTTT.

The chain uses TRBV23-1 and TRBJ1-2; D may be TRBD1 (5 bases). TRBV23-1 is an ORF, and what it does is uncertain. V shed 4 bases and J shed 4 bases, with 37 bases lying between them. The CDR3 covers 22 residues. In DNA, the CDR3 is TGCGCCAGCAGTCGCCAACGCAGGTATCCCGACCCAACCGCAATGACAGTCTATGGCTACACCTTC. Amino acid sequence: CASSRQRRYPDPTAMTVYGYTF.

The V call is TRBV19, the J call TRBJ1-1, with a possible D match to TRBD1 (6 bases). The germline V gene encodes CDR1 LNHDA and CDR2 SQIVND (reference sequence). The germline V and J ends were trimmed by 5 bases and 3 bases, with 16 bases remaining between them. This CDR3 is 15 amino acids long. In DNA, the CDR3 is TGTGCCAGTAGTCGCGGCCGGGACACAGACACTGAAGCTTTCTTT. This translates into CASSRGRDTDTEAFF.

This chain connects TRBV6-4 to TRBJ1-4; tentative D call: TRBD1 (5 bases). The CDR3 has 12 residues. Germline V gene lookup returns CDR1 MRHNA and CDR2 SNTAGT. With 2 bases removed from V and 10 bases from J, the gap between germline ends came to 8 bases. This CDR3 is CASSDRGGKLFF. The CDR3 DNA reads TGTGCCAGCAGTGACAGGGGAGGAAAACTGTTTTTT.

The genes are TRBV7-9 and TRBJ1-4; TRBD1 agrees at 10 bases. Germline CDR1 and CDR2: SEHNR and FQNEAQ (reference sequence). The CDR3 has 15 residues. The V and J ends lost 1 base and 8 bases, in that order; junction bases with no gene match: 4. The CDR3: CASSLERQGAEKLFF. As DNA, the CDR3 is TGTGCCAGCAGCTTAGAGCGACAGGGGGCAGAAAAACTGTTTTTT.

V gene TRBV7-9 combines with J gene TRBJ1-1; perhaps TRBD1 as D (6 bases). Looked up from germline, CDR1 is SEHNR and CDR2 is FQNEAQ (reference sequence). Trimming shortened V by 5 bases and J by 1 base, and 17 bases separated the two germline ends. The CDR3 loop spans 16 amino acids. The CDR3 nucleotides read TGTGCCAGCAGCATCACAGGGAGACAGCAGAACACTGAAGCTTTCTTT. Protein product: CASSITGRQQNTEAFF.

The rearrangement links TRBV6-1 to TRBJ2-1; TRBD2 is a possible D gene (5 bases). With 7 bases removed from V and 2 bases from J, the gap between germline ends came to 12 bases. CDR3 length: 14 residues. Germline lookup yields CDR1 MNHNS and CDR2 SASEGT. CDR3 region: CASIASGTYNEQFF. CDR3 in DNA: TGTGCCAGCATCGCCAGCGGTACCTACAATGAGCAGTTCTTC.

The genes are TRBV7-2 and TRBJ2-1, with D possibly matching TRBD2 (6 bases). Trimming shortened V by 4 bases and J by 0 bases, and 10 bases separated the two germline ends. Germline V lookup: CDR1 SGHTA, CDR2 FQGNSA. CDR3 size: 15 residues. In DNA form, the CDR3 reads TGTGCCAGCAGCTCGCTAGCGATCTCCTACAATGAGCAGTTCTTC. Protein sequence: CASSSLAISYNEQFF.

The chain is built from TRBV15 and TRBJ2-3; D call uncertain. This CDR3 has 15 residues. V shed 0 bases and J shed 3 bases, with 10 bases lying between them. The V gene's germline CDR1 is LNHNV and CDR2 YYDKDF (reference sequence). The CDR3 nucleotides are TGTGCCACCAGCAGAGAGTCTATAAGTACAGATACGCAGTATTTT. Translation: CATSRESISTDTQYF.

V is TRBV25-1 and J is TRBJ2-1, with 13 bases fitting TRBD2. Per germline, CDR1 MGHDK and CDR2 SYGVNS. With 10 bases clipped from V and 8 bases from J, the junction kept 8 bases outside the gene matches. This CDR3 has 14 amino acids. CDR3 sequence: CATSLAGGPDEQFF. CDR3 nucleotide sequence: TGTGCCACTTCACTAGCGGGAGGGCCCGATGAGCAGTTCTTC.